This T cell receptor beta chain emerged from a study of T cell responses to AZD1222 COVID-19 vaccine (dated by TCRdb to the early 2020s). With regard to the full study: AZD1222 recipients whose second dose came at about 4 weeks and those whose second dose came at about 12 weeks were combined into one group, since spike-specific TCR depth and breadth did not differ between the two schedules. Trial participants were enrolled by age into subgroups of 18-55, 56-69 and 70-plus years, and about 150, 27 and 61 TCR-sequenced participants, respectively, were included in these subgroups. A total of more than 230 trial participants underwent TCR sequencing, of whom more than 200 had received two doses of AZD1222 and about 26 had received two doses of the MenACWY control vaccine. The paper's findings and limits, for the study overall: Participants were mostly white British and included more females than males, and it was suggested by the authors that clonal diversity may have been underestimated. Reportedly, close to half of the unique spike-specific TCRs recognized epitopes lying outside the regions that are mutated in the B.1.351 and B.1.1.7 variants. Because no day 14 peak-response samples were available, the repertoires could be characterized only after the peak T cell response. The 56-69-year group was small, and its depth increase did not reach significance, likely because of low power. Conclusions about previously exposed vaccinees were limited because only a handful of AZD1222 recipients were SARS-CoV-2 seropositive at baseline. A significant rise in spike-specific TCR breadth and depth was observed after two AZD1222 doses relative to day 0 and relative to MenACWY recipients. The whole spike protein was spanned by vaccine-associated CD4 TCRs, and dominant responses were seen in regions 160-218 and 743-854.

The CDR3 regions of human TCRbeta chains were analyzed by immunosequencing. In the paper's pipeline: TCRs in the repertoires were compared against a reference library of SARS-CoV-2-specific TCRs that had been generated with the MIRA antigen-specificity platform. Breadth meant the fraction of unique TCRs that were SARS-CoV-2-associated, whereas depth meant the fraction of total T cells that were SARS-CoV-2-associated. Using the MIRA data, every spike-specific TCR was mapped to the spike region that the TCR reacted to and assigned to either a CD4 or a CD8 class. Log10-transformed breadth and depth values were compared by one-way ANOVA with Sidak's multiple comparisons tests. The table was pulled from immuneACCESS by TCRdb, which kept in-frame rearrangements only. Such tables lose some clones; where checked, under half of the loss comes from unresolved V genes, and the rest has no known cause. The DNA gave D and trimming, while V, J and clone size come from that table. The sample table contains approximately 80,000 clones; only one count was recorded for approximately 92% of them. Clones ranked in the top ten supply approximately 31% of the sample.

Its CDR3 holds 16 amino acids, cysteine through phenylalanine. Only CDR3 DNA is held: 48 bases, read in frame from base 1. From a lookup of the germline V gene, CDR1 and CDR2 are SGHDT and YYEEEE. V was cut back by 1 base and J by 3 bases, leaving a gap of 13 bases between them. Worth noting for this clone: This receptor's antigen is unknown. No clone much larger than this one lies a single base away; base qualities are absent.

The sample's time point label, decoded: baseline before first vaccination. Samples from vaccinated people were obtained from the UK trials COV001 and COV002, which included a single-blind randomized controlled phase 2/3 trial of AZD1222 (ChAdOx1 nCoV-19) in healthy adults. For TCRbeta chain sequencing, PBMC samples were collected from trial participants at day 0 and at day 28 after the second dose. This specimen was peripheral blood, taken on day 0 of AZD1222 vaccination. The chain is encoded by TRBV5-6 joined to TRBJ2-2; the D gene remains uncertain. The receptor was derived from an adult in good health. The CDR3 region has the sequence CASSLRAGVDTGELFF. The DNA sequence is given as TGTGCCAGCAGCTTGAGGGCAGGAGTCGACACCGGGGAGCTGTTTTTT.